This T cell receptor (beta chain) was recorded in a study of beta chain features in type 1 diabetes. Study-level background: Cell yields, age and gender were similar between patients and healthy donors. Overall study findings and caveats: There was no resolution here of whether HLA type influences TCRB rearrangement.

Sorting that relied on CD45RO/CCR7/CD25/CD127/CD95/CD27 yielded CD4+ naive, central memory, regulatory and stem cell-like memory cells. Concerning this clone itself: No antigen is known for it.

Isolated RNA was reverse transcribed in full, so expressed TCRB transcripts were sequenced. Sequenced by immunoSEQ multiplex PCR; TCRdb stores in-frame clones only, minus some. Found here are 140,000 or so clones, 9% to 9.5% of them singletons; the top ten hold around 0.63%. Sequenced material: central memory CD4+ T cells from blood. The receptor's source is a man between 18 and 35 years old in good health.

The CDR3 sequence is CASSARDRGLLGYTF. The CDR3 coding sequence is TGTGCCAGTAGTGCCAGGGACAGGGGGCTACTTGGCTACACCTTC. The V and J genes are TRBV19 and TRBJ1-2, with 12 bases lining up with TRBD1. With V trimmed by 5 bases and J by 7 bases, 8 bases remained unmatched. The CDR3 sequence is 15 residues long. CDR1 is LNHDA, CDR2 SQIVND, per germline (reference sequence). The full variable domain, its missing parts supplied by reference TRBV19 and TRBJ1-2, is DGGITQSPKYLFRKEGQNVTLSCEQNLNHDAMYWYRQDPGQGLRLIYYSQIVNDFQKGDIAEGYSVSREKKESFPLTVTSAQKNPTAFYLCASSARDRGLLGYTFGSGTRLTVV.